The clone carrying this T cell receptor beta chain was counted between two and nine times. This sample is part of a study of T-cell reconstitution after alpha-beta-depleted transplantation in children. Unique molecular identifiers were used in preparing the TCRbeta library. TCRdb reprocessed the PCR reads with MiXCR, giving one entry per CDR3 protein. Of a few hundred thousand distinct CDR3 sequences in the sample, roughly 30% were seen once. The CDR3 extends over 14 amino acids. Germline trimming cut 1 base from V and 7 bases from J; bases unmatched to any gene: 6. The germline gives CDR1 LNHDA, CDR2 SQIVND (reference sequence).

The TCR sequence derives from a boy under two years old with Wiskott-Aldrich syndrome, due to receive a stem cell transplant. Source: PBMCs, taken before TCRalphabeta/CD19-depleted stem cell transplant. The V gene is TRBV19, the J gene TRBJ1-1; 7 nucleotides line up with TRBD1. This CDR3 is CASSIVEGAYEAFF. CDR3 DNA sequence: TGTGCCAGTAGTATAGTTGAGGGGGCGTATGAAGCTTTCTTT. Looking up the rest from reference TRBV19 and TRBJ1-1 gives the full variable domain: DGGITQSPKYLFRKEGQNVTLSCEQNLNHDAMYWYRQDPGQGLRLIYYSQIVNDFQKGDIAEGYSVSREKKESFPLTVTSAQKNPTAFYLCASSIVEGAYEAFFGQGTRLTVV.